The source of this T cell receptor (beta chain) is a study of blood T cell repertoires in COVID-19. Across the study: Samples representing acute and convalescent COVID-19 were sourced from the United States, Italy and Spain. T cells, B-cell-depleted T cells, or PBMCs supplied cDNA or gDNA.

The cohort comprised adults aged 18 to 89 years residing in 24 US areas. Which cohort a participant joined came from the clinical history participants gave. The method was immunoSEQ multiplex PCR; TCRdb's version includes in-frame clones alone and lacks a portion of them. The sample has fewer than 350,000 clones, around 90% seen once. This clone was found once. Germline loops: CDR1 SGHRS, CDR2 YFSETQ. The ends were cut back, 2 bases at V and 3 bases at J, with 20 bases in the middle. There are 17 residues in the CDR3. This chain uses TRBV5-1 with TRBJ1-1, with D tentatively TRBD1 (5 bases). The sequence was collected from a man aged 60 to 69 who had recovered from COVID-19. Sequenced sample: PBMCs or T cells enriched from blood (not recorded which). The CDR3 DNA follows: TGCGCCAGCAGCTTCGACTACGGGAGGGGACTCGACACTGAAGCTTTCTTT. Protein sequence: CASSFDYGRGLDTEAFF.